Listed below are T cell receptor beta chains from one sample, sequenced in a study of shared clonotypes between healthy human individuals. TCRdb's table, derived via immunoSEQ multiplex PCR, lists solely in-frame clones and lacks some. Of roughly 2.1 million clones detected, approximately 94% appear once; the ten largest clones hold more than 1.5%. The sequenced sample consisted of naive CD8+ T cells from PBMCs. All receptors come from a man between 18 and 35 years old in good health. Some clones in this sample may be carry-over from other donors' samples. CDR3s leave out the opening cysteine and the closing phenylalanine or tryptophan. The order of the fields is V gene, CDR3 protein.

v_gene: TRBV9
CDR3aa: ASSVATDSGANVLT

v_gene: TRBV7-9
CDR3aa: ASSLYGPTDTQY

v_gene: TRBV6-5
CDR3aa: ASGRSSYNEQF

v_gene: TRBV29-1
CDR3aa: SVEGQGRETQY

v_gene: TRBV28
CDR3aa: ASSLVSLEAF

v_gene: TRBV28
CDR3aa: ASSSTTWNQPQH

v_gene: TRBV7-9
CDR3aa: ASSSIGGQGDTEAF

v_gene: TRBV4-3
CDR3aa: ASSQYRGGTEAF

v_gene: TRBV2
CDR3aa: ASSDKSQAYEQY

v_gene: TRBV5-1
CDR3aa: ASRERQVPEAF

v_gene: TRBV4-3
CDR3aa: ASSQDRLTSDTIY

v_gene: TRBV29-1
CDR3aa: SVAVGATGELF

v_gene: TRBV15
CDR3aa: ATSRGLAGNNEQF

v_gene: TRBV4-1
CDR3aa: ASSQVDSGSDNEQF

v_gene: TRBV27
CDR3aa: ASSLLASSYNEQF

v_gene: TRBV7-8
CDR3aa: ASQGISYEQY

v_gene: TRBV4-1
CDR3aa: ASSHRSGSSYNEQF

v_gene: TRBV19
CDR3aa: ASSIVRDSGNTIY

v_gene: TRBV27
CDR3aa: ASSFFGQGYEQY

v_gene: TRBV7-9
CDR3aa: ASSHGTGYGYT

v_gene: TRBV2
CDR3aa: ASSDGEEGEQY